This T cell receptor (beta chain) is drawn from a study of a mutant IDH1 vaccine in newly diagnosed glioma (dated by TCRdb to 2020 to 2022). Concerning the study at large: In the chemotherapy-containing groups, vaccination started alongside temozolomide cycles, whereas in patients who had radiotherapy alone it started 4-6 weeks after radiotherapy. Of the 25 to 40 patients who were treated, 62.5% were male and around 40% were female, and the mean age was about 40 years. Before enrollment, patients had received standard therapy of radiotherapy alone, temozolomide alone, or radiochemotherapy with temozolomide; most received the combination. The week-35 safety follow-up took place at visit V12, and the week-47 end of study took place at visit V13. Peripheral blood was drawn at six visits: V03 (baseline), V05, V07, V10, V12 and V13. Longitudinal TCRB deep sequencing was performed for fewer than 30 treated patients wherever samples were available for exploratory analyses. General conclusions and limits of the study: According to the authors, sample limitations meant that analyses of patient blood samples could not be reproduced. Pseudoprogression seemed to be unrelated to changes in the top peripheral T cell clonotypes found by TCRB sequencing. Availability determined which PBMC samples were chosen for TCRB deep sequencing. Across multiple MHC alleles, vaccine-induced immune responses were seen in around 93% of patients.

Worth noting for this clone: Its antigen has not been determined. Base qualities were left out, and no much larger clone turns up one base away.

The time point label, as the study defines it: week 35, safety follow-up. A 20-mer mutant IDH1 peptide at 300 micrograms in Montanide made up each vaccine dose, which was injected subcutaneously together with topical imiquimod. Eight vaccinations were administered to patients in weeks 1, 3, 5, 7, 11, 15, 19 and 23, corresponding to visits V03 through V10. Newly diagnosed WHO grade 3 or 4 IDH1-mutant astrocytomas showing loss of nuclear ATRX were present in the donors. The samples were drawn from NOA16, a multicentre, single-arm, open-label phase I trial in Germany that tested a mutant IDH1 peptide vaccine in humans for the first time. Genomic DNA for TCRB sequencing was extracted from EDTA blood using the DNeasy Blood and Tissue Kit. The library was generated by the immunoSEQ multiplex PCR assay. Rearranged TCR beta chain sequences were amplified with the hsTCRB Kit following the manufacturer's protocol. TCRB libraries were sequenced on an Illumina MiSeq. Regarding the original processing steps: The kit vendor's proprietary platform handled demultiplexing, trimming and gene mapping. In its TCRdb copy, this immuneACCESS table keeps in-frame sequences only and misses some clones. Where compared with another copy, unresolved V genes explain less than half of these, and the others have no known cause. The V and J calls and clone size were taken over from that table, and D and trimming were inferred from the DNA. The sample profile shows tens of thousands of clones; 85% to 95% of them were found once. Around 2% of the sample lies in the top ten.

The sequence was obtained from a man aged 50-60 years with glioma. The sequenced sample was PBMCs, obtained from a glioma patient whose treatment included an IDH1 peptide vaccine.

The bases are TGTGCCAGTAGCACGAGACAGCCGTTAGCTAACTATGGCTACACCTTC. It codes for CASSTRQPLANYGYTF. The chain employs TRBV19 and TRBJ1-2; the D gene is perhaps TRBD1, on 5 matching bases. CDR1 and CDR2, looked up from the germline V gene (reference sequence), are LNHDA and SQIVND. Spanning cysteine to phenylalanine, the CDR3 consists of 16 amino acids. Only the CDR3 portion is preserved as DNA: 48 bases, with reading frame beginning at the first base. Trimming costs V 6 bases and J 0 bases, and their ends lie 17 bases apart.